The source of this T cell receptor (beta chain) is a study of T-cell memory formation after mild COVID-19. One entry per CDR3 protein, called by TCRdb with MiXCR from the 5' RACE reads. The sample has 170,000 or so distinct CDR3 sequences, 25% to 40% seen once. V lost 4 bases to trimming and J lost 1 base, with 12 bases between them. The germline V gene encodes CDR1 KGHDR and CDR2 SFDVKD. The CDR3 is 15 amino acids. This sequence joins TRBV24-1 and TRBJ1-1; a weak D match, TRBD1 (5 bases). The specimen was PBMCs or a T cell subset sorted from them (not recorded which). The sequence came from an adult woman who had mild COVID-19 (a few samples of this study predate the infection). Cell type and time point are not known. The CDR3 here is CATSDRDPGNTEAFF. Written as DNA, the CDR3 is TGTGCCACCAGTGACCGGGACCCAGGGAACACTGAAGCTTTCTTT.